What follows describes a single T cell receptor (beta chain). The V end was cut by 6 bases, the J end by 6 bases, with 18 bases between. The CDR3 is 14 residues long. Germline V gives CDR1 SNHLY, CDR2 FYNNEI. This entry is derived from a study of blood T cell repertoires in COVID-19. Sequencing used immunoSEQ multiplex PCR; TCRdb keeps in-frame clones, though not all of them. The profile shows fewer than 200,000 clones, approximately 90% of them singletons. The gene calls are TRBV2 and TRBJ2-7, with D perhaps TRBD1 (6 bases). Sequencing input: peripheral blood. The sequence derives from a middle-aged man with active or convalescent COVID-19. The CDR3 DNA follows: TGTGCCAGCAGACCAGACAGTCGACAGGCCGAGCAGTACTTC. It yields the protein CASRPDSRQAEQYF.